This T cell receptor (beta chain) was retrieved from a study of T cells after yellow fever vaccination. A few counts support this clonotype. The antigen remains unidentified. Broader study findings: Within FACS-sorted repertoires, abundant clonotypes contaminating from the bulk population could be present.

A process of 5'RACE template switching, which added a universal primer site and UMIs, was used to make TCR cDNA. In TCRdb, the 5' RACE reads were re-called with MiXCR into one record per CDR3 protein. This table holds about 400,000 distinct CDR3 sequences, 6.2% found once. Germline trimming cut 4 bases from V and 5 bases from J; bases unmatched to any gene: 10. This CDR3 region has 15 residues. Germline CDR1 and CDR2: ENHRY and SYGVKD. This sample comprised PBMCs, obtained 5 days after the yellow fever booster vaccination. The chain uses TRBV10-3 and TRBJ1-1, with TRBD1 matching over 7 bases. The sequence came from a young man who received the YFV17D yellow fever vaccine. For the CDR3, the DNA is TGTGCCATCAGTGGAAGTGGAGGGGGCTTGACTGAAGCTTTCTTT. It encodes CAISGSGGGLTEAFF.